This TCR beta chain was sequenced in a study of T cell responses to AZD1222 COVID-19 vaccine. Sequenced by immunoSEQ multiplex PCR; TCRdb stores in-frame clones only, minus some. This sample has 59,000 or so clones, with about 88% found just once. Germline CDR1 and CDR2: MDHEN and SYDVKM. V lost 3 bases and J lost 0, with 8 bases in between. This CDR3 is 15 amino acids long. Sequencing was performed on peripheral blood, taken on day 0 of AZD1222 vaccination. The V call is TRBV28, the J call TRBJ2-2; maybe TRBD2 (6 bases). The receptor was isolated from an adult in good health. The CDR3 sequence: CASSLGGTNTGELFF. The CDR3 DNA follows: TGTGCCAGCAGTTTGGGGGGAACGAACACCGGGGAGCTGTTTTTT.